Presented here are 3 T cell receptor beta chains from one specimen sequenced in a study of shared clonotypes between healthy human individuals. TCRdb's table, derived via immunoSEQ multiplex PCR, lists solely in-frame clones and lacks some. The sample lists roughly 2 million clones, nearly 97% seen once, with roughly 0.13% in the top ten. Sequencing input: naive CD4+ T cells sorted from blood. The sample's subset: CD45RA+ positively selected. The source is a man aged 18 to 30 in good health.

This rearrangement joins TRBV7-2 to TRBJ2-5; 9 nucleotides line up with TRBD2. The CDR3 is made up of 14 amino acids. CDR1 SGHTA and CDR2 FQGNSA come from the germline V gene. V lost 7 bases, J lost 2 bases, and 5 bases stayed unmatched. The CDR3 coding sequence is TGTGCCAGCAACCTAGCGGGAAAGCAAGAGACCCAGTACTTC. Protein sequence: CASNLAGKQETQYF. The whole variable domain, remainder taken from reference TRBV7-2 and TRBJ2-5, is GAGVSQSPSNKVTEKGKDVELRCDPISGHTALYWYRQSLGQGLEFLIYFQGNSAPDKSGLPSDRFSAERTGGSVSTLTIQRTQQEDSAVYLCASNLAGKQETQYFGPGTRLLVL.

The chain is built from TRBV5-4 and TRBJ1-4, with unresolved D. There are 16 residues in the CDR3. Germline CDR1 is SGHNT and CDR2 is YYREEE (reference sequence). V lost 6 bases and J 8 bases, leaving 23 bases between the germline ends. CDR3 amino acids: CASTQMGLGGKEKLFF. CDR3 bases: TGTGCCAGCACCCAAATGGGCCTCGGCGGGAAAGAAAAACTGTTTTTT.

Notes on this clone: This CDR3 is also generated by other DNA sequences in the sample. The chain links TRBV6-5 to TRBJ2-7; perhaps D is TRBD1 or TRBD2 (7 bases each). Between the trimmed V and J ends, which lost 6 bases and 7 bases, there was a span of 10 bases. This CDR3 is 11 amino acids long. Germline lookup yields CDR1 MNHEY and CDR2 SVGAGI. CDR3 sequence: CASSQGGEQYF. The CDR3 DNA sequence: TGTGCCAGCAGCCAGGGGGGGGAGCAGTACTTC.